This TCR beta chain stems from a study of blood T cell repertoires in COVID-19. Study-wide background: Samples of COVID-19 (acute and convalescent) were obtained from the United States, Italy and Spain.

Participant age was about 18 to 100 years, and participants resided in fewer than 25 US areas. Assignments of participants to cohorts depended upon their own reported clinical history. Sequencing used immunoSEQ multiplex PCR; TCRdb keeps in-frame clones, though not all of them. The sample consists of roughly 170,000 clones, roughly 80% of them appearing once. With 7 bases clipped from V and 2 bases from J, the junction kept 11 bases outside the gene matches. Germline V gives CDR1 MNHEY, CDR2 SVGAGI. CDR3 length: 15 residues. The sequence derives from a woman aged 45-65 years who had recovered from COVID-19. Sequences were obtained from PBMCs or T cells enriched from blood (not recorded which). V usage is TRBV6-5 and J usage is TRBJ2-7; 7 positions match TRBD1. For the CDR3, the DNA is TGTGCCAGCACTCCAGGGACAGACGGGGCCTACGAGCAGTACTTC. It specifies CASTPGTDGAYEQYF.